This entry lists 12 T cell receptor beta chains sequenced from one sample in a study of OX40 agonist ivuxolimab in advanced cancers. Assay used: immunoSEQ multiplex PCR; TCRdb lists only in-frame clones, some missing. The table shows about 79,000 clones, with about 92% occurring only once. The sequencing here drew on CD4+ or CD8+ T cells sorted from blood, taken in a trial of the OX40 agonist ivuxolimab. The receptor set was obtained from an adult with an advanced solid tumor such as melanoma, head and neck, liver or kidney cancer.

J is TRBJ2-3 and V is TRBV11-3; 8 bases fit TRBD2. There are 16 residues in the CDR3. Germline V gene sequence: CDR1 SGHNT, CDR2 YENEEA. V shed 5 bases, J shed 3 bases, and the junction held 10 bases outside the gene matches. CDR3 DNA sequence: TGTGCCAGCAGCCCCCGGGGAGCGGGAGAGACAGATACGCAGTATTTT. Amino acid sequence: CASSPRGAGETDTQYF.

The chain joins TRBV29-1 to TRBJ2-5; 10 nucleotides align to TRBD1. The germline gives CDR1 SQVTM, CDR2 ANQGSEA. The CDR3 totals 13 residues. V trimming: 4 bases; J trimming: 5 bases; junction bases outside the gene matches: 4. CDR3 bases: TGCAGCGTTGGGGGACAGGGGAGCGAGACCCAGTACTTC. Encoded protein: CSVGGQGSETQYF.

The chain employs TRBV6-1 and TRBJ2-7; a weak D match, TRBD1 (6 bases). This CDR3 comprises 14 residues. Germline V gives CDR1 MNHNS, CDR2 SASEGT. Between the trimmed V and J ends, which lost 1 base and 4 bases, there was a span of 11 bases. CDR3 coding DNA: TGTGCCAGCAGTGAAGTTCCAGGGGTATACGAGCAGTACTTC. Protein: CASSEVPGVYEQYF.

This clone was seen once. The chain carries TRBV7-3 and TRBJ2-2; D uncertain. The CDR3 spans 13 residues. V dropped 1 base and J dropped 6 bases, with 6 bases sitting between them. In germline, CDR1 is SGHTA, CDR2 FQGTGA. In DNA, the CDR3 is TGTGCCAGCAGCTTAAACGTGGCCGGGGAGCTGTTTTTT. This gives the protein CASSLNVAGELFF.

The chain combines TRBV6-5 with TRBJ1-1; 8 bases fit TRBD1. The CDR3 sequence is 14 residues long. V shed 2 bases and J 5 bases; nucleotides not matched to a gene: 4. Germline V lookup: CDR1 MNHEY, CDR2 SVGAGI. The DNA for the CDR3 is TGTGCCAGCAGTTACACCAGACAGGGGACTGAAGCTTTCTTT. Translated, it gives CASSYTRQGTEAFF.

The chain uses TRBV11-3 and TRBJ1-4; D may be TRBD1 (6 bases). The V gene lost 0 bases and the J gene lost 8 bases, with 10 bases spanning the gap. The CDR3 totals 14 residues. The germline gives CDR1 SGHNT, CDR2 YENEEA. The CDR3 coding sequence is TGTGCCAGCAGCTTAGACAGGGGAAGGGAAAAACTGTTTTTT. As protein: CASSLDRGREKLFF.

V and J are TRBV19 and TRBJ2-3; the D is unclear. The V and J ends lost 1 base and 7 bases respectively, with 9 bases between them. The CDR3 length is 13 residues. Germline-derived CDR1 and CDR2 are LNHDA and SQIVND (reference sequence). Here the CDR3 reads CASSIANSNTQYF. CDR3 DNA: TGTGCCAGTAGTATAGCCAACTCCAATACGCAGTATTTT.

This clone turned up a few times. The chain couples TRBV19 to TRBJ1-4, with unresolved D. Trimming removed 3 bases from V and 8 bases from J, with 16 bases in between. Germline assignment: CDR1 LNHDA and CDR2 SQIVND (reference sequence). The CDR3 sequence is 15 residues long. The CDR3 reads CASSIGRIWEEKLFF. DNA for the CDR3: TGTGCCAGTAGTATCGGACGTATCTGGGAGGAAAAACTGTTTTTT.

The chain carries TRBV11-2 and TRBJ2-2; possibly TRBD2 for D (6 bases). CDR1 SGHAT and CDR2 FQNNGV come from the germline V gene. V lost 4 bases, J lost 2 bases, and 8 bases lay in between. The CDR3 runs 14 residues. The CDR3 sequence: CASSWGLNTGELFF. In DNA, the CDR3 is TGTGCCAGCAGCTGGGGACTTAACACCGGGGAGCTGTTTTTT.

The chain carries TRBV5-5 and TRBJ1-3; TRBD1 might be the D (5 bases). Per the germline V gene, CDR1 is SGHKS and CDR2 is YYEKEE (reference sequence). This CDR3 is built from 17 residues. The germline V and J ends were trimmed by 0 bases and 0 bases, with 13 bases remaining between them. The CDR3 DNA follows: TGTGCCAGCAGCTTGGATGACAGTTTCAGCTCTGGAAACACCATATATTTT. Its protein product is CASSLDDSFSSGNTIYF.

The chain couples TRBV13 to TRBJ2-7; 10 bases match TRBD2. This CDR3 is 18 amino acids long. Germline V gives CDR1 PRHDT, CDR2 FYEKMQ (reference sequence). V trimming: 5 bases; J trimming: 0 bases; junction bases outside the gene matches: 13. Written as DNA, the CDR3 is TGTGCCAGCAGCGGGCCCTGGACTAGCGGTCAGAGCTCCTACGAGCAGTACTTC. Translated: CASSGPWTSGQSSYEQYF.

The chain carries TRBV5-6 and TRBJ2-5, with 8 positions matching TRBD1. With V trimmed by 4 bases and J by 7 bases, 9 bases remained unmatched. Germline lookup yields CDR1 SGHDT and CDR2 YYEEEE. CDR3 size: 14 residues. CDR3 in amino acids: CASSDGQGVWTQYF. The CDR3 bases are TGTGCCAGCAGCGACGGACAGGGCGTATGGACCCAGTACTTC. Combining the CDR3 with reference TRBV5-6 and TRBJ2-5 gives the whole variable domain DAGVTQSPTHLIKTRGQQVTLRCSPKSGHDTVSWYQQALGQGPQFIFQYYEEEERQRGNFPDRFSGHQFPNYSSELNVNALLLGDSALYLCASSDGQGVWTQYFGPGTRLLVL.